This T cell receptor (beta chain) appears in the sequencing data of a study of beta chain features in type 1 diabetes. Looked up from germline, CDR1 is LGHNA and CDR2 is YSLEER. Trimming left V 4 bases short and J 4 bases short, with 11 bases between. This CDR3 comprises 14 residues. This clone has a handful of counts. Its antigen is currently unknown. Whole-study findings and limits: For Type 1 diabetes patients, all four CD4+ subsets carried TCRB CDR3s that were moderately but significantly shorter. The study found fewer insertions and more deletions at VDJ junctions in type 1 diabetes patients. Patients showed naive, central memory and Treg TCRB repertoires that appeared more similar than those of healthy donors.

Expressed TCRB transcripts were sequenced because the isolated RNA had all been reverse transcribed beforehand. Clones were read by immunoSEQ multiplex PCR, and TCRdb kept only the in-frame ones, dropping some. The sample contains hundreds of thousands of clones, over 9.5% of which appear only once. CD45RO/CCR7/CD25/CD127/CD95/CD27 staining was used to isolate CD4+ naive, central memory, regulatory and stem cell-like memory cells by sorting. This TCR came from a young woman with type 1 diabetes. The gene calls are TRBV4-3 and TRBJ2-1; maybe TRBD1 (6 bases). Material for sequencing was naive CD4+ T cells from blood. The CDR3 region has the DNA TGCGCCAGCAGCCGGGGGCCCCTTTACAATGAGCAGTTCTTC. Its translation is CASSRGPLYNEQFF.